This section outlines one T cell receptor (beta chain) sequence together with its context. The clone's antigen remains unknown. Base quality data are lacking; no much larger clone is found one base away. This sample was taken from a study of OX40 agonist ivuxolimab in advanced cancers. Describing the broader study: Ivuxolimab was a fully human IgG2 agonistic monoclonal antibody targeting the costimulatory receptor OX40 (CD134). Intravenous ivuxolimab was administered to patients every 2 weeks at six dose levels: 0.01, 0.1, 0.3, 1.5, 3 and 10 mg/kg. Of the approximately 50 dose-escalation patients, hepatocellular carcinoma was present in around 20, melanoma in around 15, renal cell carcinoma in 9 and head and neck cancer in 9. In the dose-escalation cohort, 65% to 90% of patients were male, and the mean age was approximately 60 years, with a range of about 23 to 90. Patients were allowed to have had prior anti-PD-1, anti-PD-L1 or anti-CTLA-4 therapy, and roughly 40% of the dose-escalation patients had previously received checkpoint inhibitors. Partial responses were achieved by three dose-escalation patients, of whom one had hepatocellular carcinoma and two had cutaneous melanoma. The point of sequencing TCRbeta in the periphery was to test whether ivuxolimab changed TCR sequence diversity and drove clonal T-cell expansion. The paper covers the monotherapy dose-escalation part of the phase I ivuxolimab trial, which included N ≈ 50 patients.

The trial excluded patients who had a history of autoimmune disease or who were on systemic immunosuppression. In every dose cohort, peripheral blood was drawn for TCR sequencing at baseline, cycle 4 day 1, and cycle 7 day 1. The samples were drawn from a first-in-human, open-label, multicenter phase I dose-escalation trial of ivuxolimab. The trial enrolled adults with locally advanced or metastatic head and neck squamous cell, hepatocellular, melanoma or renal cell carcinoma. Before TCR sequencing, CD4+ T cells and CD8+ T cells were sorted from peripheral blood as separate populations. General findings and caveats noted by the study authors: Clonal expansion of both CD4+ and CD8+ blood T cells was observed from baseline to week 6 at doses 0.1 to 3.0 mg/kg. Low levels of normalized T-cell clonal expansion were also seen in some patients who did not respond. In partial responders in the 0.1-3.0 mg/kg groups, normalized peripheral clonal expansion was found to be among the lowest, especially among CD8+ T cells. The antigen specificity of the clonally expanded peripheral T cells was not determined. On average, CD8+ T cells showed more expanded clones than CD4+ T cells after ivuxolimab.

The germline V gene yields WSHSY for CDR1 and SAAADI for CDR2. The CDR3 goes from the cysteine to the phenylalanine over 16 residues. The kept DNA is CDR3 alone, 48 bases in frame from the first base. The junction shows trimming of 6 bases on V and 0 bases on J, plus 12 bases between the germline ends. Genomic DNA was extracted from sorted cells for sequencing of the TCRbeta CDR3 region. The immunoSEQ Assay was used to sequence the TCRbeta CDR3 regions. Here the immuneACCESS table is served through TCRdb, limited to in-frame sequences with V and J called. Missing clones are a known gap in these copies; in checked studies unresolved V genes cover under half, and the rest lacks a known reason. This sample has tens of thousands of clones in its table, and more than 75% of those were observed once. Jointly, the top ten make up about 2.5% of the sample.

The TCR sequence derives from an adult with an advanced solid tumor such as melanoma, head and neck, liver or kidney cancer. Rearrangement joined TRBV10-2 to TRBJ2-6; D gene: possibly TRBD1, on 6 matching bases. The sequencing here drew on CD4+ or CD8+ T cells sorted from blood, taken in a trial of the OX40 agonist ivuxolimab. The CDR3 region: CASRGQMGSGANVLTF. The base sequence is TGCGCCAGCAGAGGACAGATGGGCTCTGGGGCCAACGTCCTGACTTTC.